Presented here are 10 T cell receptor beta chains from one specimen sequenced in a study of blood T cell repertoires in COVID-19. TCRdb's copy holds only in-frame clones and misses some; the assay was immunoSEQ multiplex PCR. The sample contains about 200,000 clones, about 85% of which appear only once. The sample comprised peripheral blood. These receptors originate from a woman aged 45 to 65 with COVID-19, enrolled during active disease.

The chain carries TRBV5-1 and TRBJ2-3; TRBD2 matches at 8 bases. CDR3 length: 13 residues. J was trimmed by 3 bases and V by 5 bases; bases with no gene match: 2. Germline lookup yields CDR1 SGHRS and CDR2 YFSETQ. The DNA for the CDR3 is TGCGCCAGCAGAGGCGGGGGGACAGATACGCAGTATTTT. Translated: CASRGGGTDTQYF. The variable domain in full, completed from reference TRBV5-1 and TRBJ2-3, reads KAGVTQTPRYLIKTRGQQVTLSCSPISGHRSVSWYQQTPGQGLQFLFEYFSETQRNKGNFPGRFSGRQFSNSRSEMNVSTLELGDSALYLCASRGGGTDTQYFGPGTRLTVL.

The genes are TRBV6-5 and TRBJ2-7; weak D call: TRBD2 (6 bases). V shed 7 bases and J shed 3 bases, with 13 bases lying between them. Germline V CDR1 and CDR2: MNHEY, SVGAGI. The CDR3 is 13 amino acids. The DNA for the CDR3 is TGTGCCAGCACGAGGCAGGGAGGCTACGAGCAGTACTTC. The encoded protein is CASTRQGGYEQYF.

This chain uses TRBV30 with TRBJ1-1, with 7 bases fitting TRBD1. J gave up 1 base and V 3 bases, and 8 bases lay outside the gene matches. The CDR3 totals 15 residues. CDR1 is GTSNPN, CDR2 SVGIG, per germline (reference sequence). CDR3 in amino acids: CAWSPPGQKNTEAFF. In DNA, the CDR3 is TGTGCCTGGAGCCCACCGGGACAGAAGAACACTGAAGCTTTCTTT.

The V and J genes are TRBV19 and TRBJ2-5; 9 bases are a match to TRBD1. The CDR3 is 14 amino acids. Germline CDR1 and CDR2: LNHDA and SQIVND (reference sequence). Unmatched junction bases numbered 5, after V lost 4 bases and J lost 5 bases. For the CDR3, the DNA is TGTGCCAGTAGTAAGACAGGGGGTGAGGAGACCCAGTACTTC. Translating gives CASSKTGGEETQYF.

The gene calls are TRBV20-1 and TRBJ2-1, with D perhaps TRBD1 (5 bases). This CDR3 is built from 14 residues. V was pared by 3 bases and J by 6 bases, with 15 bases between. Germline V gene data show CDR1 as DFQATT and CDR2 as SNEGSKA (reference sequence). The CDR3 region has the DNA TGCAGTGCTAGTGGGGCAGGCAATGCCAATGAGCAGTTCTTC. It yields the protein CSASGAGNANEQFF.

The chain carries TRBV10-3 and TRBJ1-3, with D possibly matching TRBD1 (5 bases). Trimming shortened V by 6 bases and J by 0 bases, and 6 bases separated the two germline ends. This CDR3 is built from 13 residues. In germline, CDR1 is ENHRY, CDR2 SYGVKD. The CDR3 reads CAIRQDSGNTIYF. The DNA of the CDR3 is TGTGCCATCAGACAGGACTCTGGAAACACCATATATTTT.

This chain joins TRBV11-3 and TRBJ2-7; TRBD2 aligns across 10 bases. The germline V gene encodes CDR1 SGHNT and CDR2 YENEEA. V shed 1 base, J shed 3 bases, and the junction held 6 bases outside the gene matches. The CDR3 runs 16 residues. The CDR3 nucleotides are TGTGCCAGCAGCTTAGTTGTTGCTAGCGGGAGCTACGAGCAGTACTTC. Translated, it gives CASSLVVASGSYEQYF.

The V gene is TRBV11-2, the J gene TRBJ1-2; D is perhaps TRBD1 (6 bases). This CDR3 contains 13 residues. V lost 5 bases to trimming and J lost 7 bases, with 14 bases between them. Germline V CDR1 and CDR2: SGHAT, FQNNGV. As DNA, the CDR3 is TGTGCCAGCAGCCCCCCAGGGGTTAGTGGCTACACCTTC. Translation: CASSPPGVSGYTF.

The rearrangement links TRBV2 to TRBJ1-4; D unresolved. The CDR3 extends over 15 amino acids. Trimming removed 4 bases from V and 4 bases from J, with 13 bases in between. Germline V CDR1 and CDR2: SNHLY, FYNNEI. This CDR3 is CASSGPRPDNEKLFF. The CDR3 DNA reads TGTGCCAGCAGTGGGCCCCGTCCCGATAATGAAAAACTGTTTTTT.

The CDR3 nucleotides read TGTGCCAGCAGTCGATACGAACGGGAAGCCCAGCCCCAGCATTTT. Its translation: CASSRYEREAQPQHF. The chain links TRBV5-6 to TRBJ1-5; D is ambiguous. The V gene's germline CDR1 is SGHDT and CDR2 YYEEEE. The CDR3 has 15 residues. V gave up 5 bases and J gave up 7 bases, with 19 bases separating them.